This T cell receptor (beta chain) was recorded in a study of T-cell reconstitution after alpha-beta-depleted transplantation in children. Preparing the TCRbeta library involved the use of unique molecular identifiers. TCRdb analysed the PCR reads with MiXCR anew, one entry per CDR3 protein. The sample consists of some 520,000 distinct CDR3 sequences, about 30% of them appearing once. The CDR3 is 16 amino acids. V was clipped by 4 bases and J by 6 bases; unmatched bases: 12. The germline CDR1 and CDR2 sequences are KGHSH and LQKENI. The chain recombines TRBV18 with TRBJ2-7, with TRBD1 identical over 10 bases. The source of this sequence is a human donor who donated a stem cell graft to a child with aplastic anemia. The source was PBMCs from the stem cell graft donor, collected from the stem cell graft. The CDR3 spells CASSRALGQGIPEQYF. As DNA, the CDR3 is TGTGCCAGCTCACGTGCCCTGGGACAGGGGATTCCCGAGCAGTACTTC.